This TCR beta chain was found in a study of cytomegalovirus exposure and HLA in healthy donors. For the study at large: Researchers found that just over 80% of about 400 genotyped donors fell within the Caucasian-associated ancestry cluster.

Germline-derived CDR1 and CDR2 are SGHNT and YYREEE (reference sequence). V lost 1 base to trimming and J lost 5 bases; unmatched junction nucleotides: 4. The CDR3 consists of 15 residues. This clone was seen only a few times. The antigen remains unidentified. Study outcomes and limitations: A cluster of highly shared sequence variants was likely a sequencing artifact. A later examination showed that TCR association rates differed by HLA locus, with DRB1 most and HLA-C fewest.

The PCR used 60 Vbeta and 13 Jbeta primers. Profiled with immunoSEQ multiplex PCR; TCRdb holds only in-frame clones, not every one. In the table there are 100,000 to 150,000 clones, 65% to 90% of which are singletons. The rearrangement joins TRBV5-4 to TRBJ2-3; 10 nucleotides agree with TRBD1. Sequencing used PBMCs. This TCR was recovered from a girl aged 2-10 years in good health and CMV-seronegative. Here the CDR3 reads CASSLRTGGKDTQYF. CDR3 bases: TGTGCCAGCAGCTTGAGGACAGGGGGGAAAGATACGCAGTATTTT.